This paragraph reports one TCR beta chain. No antigen is known for it. No quality values exist for individual bases; no much larger clone is one base distant. Whole blood was collected in K2EDTA tubes by collaborating institutions according to the institutions' own protocols. For TCRbeta analysis, collaborator samples were shipped as frozen whole blood, as isolated PBMCs, or as DNA extracted from either sample type. V is trimmed back by 7 bases and J by 0 bases, and the junction contains 18 bases that no gene match accounts for. Its CDR3 holds 20 amino acids, cysteine through phenylalanine. Of all the DNA, just the CDR3 is kept, 60 bases in frame from base 1. This sample is drawn from a study of blood T cell repertoires in COVID-19 (TCRdb year 2020). General notes on the study: Collaborator samples came from the United States, Italy and Spain and covered acute and convalescent phases of COVID-19. Deeply sampled blood TCRbeta repertoires from subjects exposed to, actively infected with, or recovered from COVID-19 were included in the dataset. The prospective study material was composed of cDNA or gDNA derived from T cells, B-cell-depleted T cells, or PBMCs. The sample metadata nearly always contained a de-identified subject ID, COVID-19 status, age in years and sex. A freely available public database, intended as a resource for researchers studying the immune response to SARS-CoV-2, is where the repertoires were released. The samples were drawn from two sources: the first 160 participants of the ongoing ImmuneRACE study, and approximately 1,300 subjects contributed by 6 global collaborators. HLA class I and class II types, where available, came from metadata supplied by the sample provider rather than from assay-based typing.

Results the study describes overall, beyond this receptor: Clinical and demographic metadata were provided uncurated, with the amount varying by source and participant.

TCRbeta CDR3 regions were amplified from genomic DNA using the immunoSEQ Assay, a bias-controlled multiplex PCR. In the original analysis: Nucleated cell counts per sample were estimated from amplification of reference gene primers within the assay. To quantify the absolute abundance of each unique TCRbeta CDR3 rearrangement, sequence reads were collapsed and filtered. Productive Simpson clonality was computed per sample as the square root of Simpson's diversity index over productive rearrangements. As stored in TCRdb, this immuneACCESS dataset retains in-frame rearrangements with V and J assigned. A fraction of the clones does not appear; measured against another copy, unresolved V genes explain less than half of the discrepancy, and the remainder lacks a known reason. V, J and clone size were drawn from that table, and D and trimming were deduced from the DNA. Recorded for this sample are roughly 90,000 clones; roughly nine tenths of them occurred a single time. Clones ranked in the top ten supply approximately 5.6% of the sample.

The sequenced sample consisted of peripheral blood. This TCR was sampled from a woman older than 75 with active COVID-19. The V and J segments used are TRBV23-1 and TRBJ2-6, with TRBD2 matching 7 junction bases. TRBV23-1 is known as an ORF, though its function is uncertain. This receptor has the CDR3 CASTSRDYPPRLSGANVLTF. The nucleotide sequence is given as TGCGCCAGCACCTCCCGGGACTACCCTCCTAGACTCTCTGGGGCCAACGTCCTGACTTTC.